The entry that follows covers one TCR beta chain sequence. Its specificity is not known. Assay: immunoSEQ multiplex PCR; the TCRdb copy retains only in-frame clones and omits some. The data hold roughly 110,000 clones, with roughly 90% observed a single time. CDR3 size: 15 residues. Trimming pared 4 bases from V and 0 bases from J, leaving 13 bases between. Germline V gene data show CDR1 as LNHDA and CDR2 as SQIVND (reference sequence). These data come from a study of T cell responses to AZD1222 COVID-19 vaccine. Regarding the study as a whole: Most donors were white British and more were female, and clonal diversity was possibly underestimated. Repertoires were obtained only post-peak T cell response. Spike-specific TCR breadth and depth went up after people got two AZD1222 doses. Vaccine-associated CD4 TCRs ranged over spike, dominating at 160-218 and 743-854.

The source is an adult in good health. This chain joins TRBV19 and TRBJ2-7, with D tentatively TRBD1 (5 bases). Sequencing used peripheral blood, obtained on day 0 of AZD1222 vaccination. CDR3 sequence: CASSRDSTSSYEQYF. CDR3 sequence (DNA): TGTGCCAGTAGTAGAGACAGTACAAGCTCCTACGAGCAGTACTTC.